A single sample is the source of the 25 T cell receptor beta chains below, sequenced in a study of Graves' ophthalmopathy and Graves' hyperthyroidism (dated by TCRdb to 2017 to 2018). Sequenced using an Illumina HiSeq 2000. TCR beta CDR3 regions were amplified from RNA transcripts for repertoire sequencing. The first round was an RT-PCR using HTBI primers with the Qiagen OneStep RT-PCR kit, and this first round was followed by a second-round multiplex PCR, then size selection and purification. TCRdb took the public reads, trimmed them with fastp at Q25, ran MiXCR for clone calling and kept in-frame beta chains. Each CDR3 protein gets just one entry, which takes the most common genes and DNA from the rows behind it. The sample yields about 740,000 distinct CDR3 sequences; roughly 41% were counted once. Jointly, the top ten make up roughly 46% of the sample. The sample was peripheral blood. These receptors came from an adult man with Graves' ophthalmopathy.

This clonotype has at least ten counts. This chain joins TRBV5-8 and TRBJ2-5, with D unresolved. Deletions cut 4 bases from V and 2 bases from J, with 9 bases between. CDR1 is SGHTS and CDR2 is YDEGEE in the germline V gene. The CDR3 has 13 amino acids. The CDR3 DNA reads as TGTGCCAGCAGCCACCCGGCACAAGAGACCCAGTACTTC. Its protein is CASSHPAQETQYF. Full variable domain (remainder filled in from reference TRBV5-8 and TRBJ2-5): EAGVTQSPTHLIKTRGQQATLRCSPISGHTSVYWYQQALGLGLQFLLWYDEGEERNRGNFPPRFSGRQFPNYSSELNVNALELEDSALYLCASSHPAQETQYFGPGTRLLVL.

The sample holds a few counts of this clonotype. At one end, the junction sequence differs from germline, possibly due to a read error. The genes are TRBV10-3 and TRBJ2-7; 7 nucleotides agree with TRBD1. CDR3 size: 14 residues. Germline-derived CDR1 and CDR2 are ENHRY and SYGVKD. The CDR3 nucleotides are TGTGCCAGCAGTTACCTAAGCTCAGGGGGCGAGCAGTACTTC. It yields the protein CASSYLSSGGEQYF.

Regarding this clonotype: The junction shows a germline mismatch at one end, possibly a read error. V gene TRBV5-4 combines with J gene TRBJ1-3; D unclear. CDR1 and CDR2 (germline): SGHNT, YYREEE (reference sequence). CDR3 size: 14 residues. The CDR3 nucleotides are TGTACCAGCAGCTTGCCCGGGAGTCCAAACACCATATATTTT. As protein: CTSSLPGSPNTIYF.

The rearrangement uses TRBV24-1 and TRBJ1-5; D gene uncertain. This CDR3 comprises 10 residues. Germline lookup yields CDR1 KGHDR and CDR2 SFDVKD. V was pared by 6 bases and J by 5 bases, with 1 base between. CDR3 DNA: TGTGCCACCAGTTATCAGCCCCAGCATTTT. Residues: CATSYQPQHF.

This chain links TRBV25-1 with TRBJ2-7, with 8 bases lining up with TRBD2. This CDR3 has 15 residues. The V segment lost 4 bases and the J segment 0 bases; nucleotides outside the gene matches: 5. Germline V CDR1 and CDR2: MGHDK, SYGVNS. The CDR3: CASSAERGSSYEQYF. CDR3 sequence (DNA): TGTGCCAGCAGTGCGGAGCGGGGGAGCTCCTACGAGCAGTACTTC.

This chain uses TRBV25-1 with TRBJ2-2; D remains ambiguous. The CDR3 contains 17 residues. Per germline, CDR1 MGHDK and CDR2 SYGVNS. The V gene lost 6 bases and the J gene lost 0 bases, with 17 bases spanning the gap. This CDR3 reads CASSQDSVTANTGELFF. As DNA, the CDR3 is TGTGCCAGCAGCCAAGATTCCGTGACCGCGAACACCGGGGAGCTGTTTTTT.

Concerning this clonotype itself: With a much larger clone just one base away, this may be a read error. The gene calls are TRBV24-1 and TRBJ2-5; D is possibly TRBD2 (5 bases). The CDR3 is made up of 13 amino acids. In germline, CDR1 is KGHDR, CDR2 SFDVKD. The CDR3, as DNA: TGTGCCGCCAGGCACCCGAGCGGAGGGACCCAGTACTTC. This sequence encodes CAARHPSGGTQYF.

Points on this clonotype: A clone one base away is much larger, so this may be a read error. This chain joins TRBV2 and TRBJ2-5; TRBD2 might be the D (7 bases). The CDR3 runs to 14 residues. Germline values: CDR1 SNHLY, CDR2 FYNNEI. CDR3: CASSSSGAGEAQYF. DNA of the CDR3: TGTGCCAGCAGTTCGTCAGGGGCGGGAGAGGCCCAGTACTTC.

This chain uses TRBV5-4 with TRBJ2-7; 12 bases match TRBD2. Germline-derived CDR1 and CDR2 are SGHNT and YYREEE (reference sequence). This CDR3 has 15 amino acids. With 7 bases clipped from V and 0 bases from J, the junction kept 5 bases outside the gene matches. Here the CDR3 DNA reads TGTGCCAGCGCTAGCGGGAGGGGAAGCTCCTACGAGCAGTACTTC. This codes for CASASGRGSSYEQYF.

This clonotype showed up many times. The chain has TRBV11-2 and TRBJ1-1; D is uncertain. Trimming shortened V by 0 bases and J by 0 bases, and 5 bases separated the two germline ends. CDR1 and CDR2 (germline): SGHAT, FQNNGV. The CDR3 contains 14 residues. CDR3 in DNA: TGTGCCAGCAGCTTAGAGGAGTTGAACACTGAAGCTTTCTTT. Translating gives CASSLEELNTEAFF. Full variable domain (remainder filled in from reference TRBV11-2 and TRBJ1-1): EAGVAQSPRYKIIEKRQSVAFWCNPISGHATLYWYQQILGQGPKLLIQFQNNGVVDDSQLPKDRFSAERLKGVDSTLKIQPAKLEDSAVYLCASSLEELNTEAFFGQGTRLTVV.

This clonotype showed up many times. The CDR3 here is CASHTGANVLTF. As DNA, the CDR3 is TGTGCCAGCCACACTGGGGCCAACGTCCTGACTTTC. V and J are TRBV10-3 and TRBJ2-6; D remains unclear. This CDR3 region has 12 residues. Trimming removed 10 bases from V and 2 bases from J, with 6 bases in between. Per the germline V gene, CDR1 is ENHRY and CDR2 is SYGVKD.

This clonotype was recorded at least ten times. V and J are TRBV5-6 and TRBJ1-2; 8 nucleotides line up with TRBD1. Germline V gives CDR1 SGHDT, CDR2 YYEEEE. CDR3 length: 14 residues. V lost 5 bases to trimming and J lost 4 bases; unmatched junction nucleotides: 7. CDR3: CASRPVQGAYGYTF. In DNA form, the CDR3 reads TGTGCCAGCAGGCCGGTGCAGGGGGCCTATGGCTACACCTTC.

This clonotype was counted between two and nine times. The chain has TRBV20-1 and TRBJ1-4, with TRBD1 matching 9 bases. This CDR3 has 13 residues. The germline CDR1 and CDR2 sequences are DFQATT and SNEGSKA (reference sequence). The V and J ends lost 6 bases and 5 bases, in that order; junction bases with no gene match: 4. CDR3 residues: CSAVQGANEKLFF. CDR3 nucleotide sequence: TGCAGTGCCGTACAGGGGGCAAATGAAAAACTGTTTTTT.

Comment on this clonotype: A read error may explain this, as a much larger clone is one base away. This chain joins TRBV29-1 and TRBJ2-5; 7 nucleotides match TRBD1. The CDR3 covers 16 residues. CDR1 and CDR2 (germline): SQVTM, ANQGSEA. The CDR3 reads CSVDRAAHLNQATQYF. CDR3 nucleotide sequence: TGCAGCGTAGACAGGGCGGCCCACTTAAACCAAGCGACCCAGTACTTC.

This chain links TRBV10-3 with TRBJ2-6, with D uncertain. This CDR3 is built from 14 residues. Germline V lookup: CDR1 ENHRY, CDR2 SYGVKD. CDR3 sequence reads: CATPGISGANVLTF. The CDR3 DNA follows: TGTGCTACACCGGGCATCTCTGGGGCCAACGTCCTGACTTTC.

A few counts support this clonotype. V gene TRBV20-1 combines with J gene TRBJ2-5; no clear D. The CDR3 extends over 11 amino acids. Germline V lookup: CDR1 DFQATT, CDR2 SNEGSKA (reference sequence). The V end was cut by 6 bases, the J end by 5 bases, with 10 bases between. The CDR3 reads CSALPGETQYF. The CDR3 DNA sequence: TGCAGTGCCCTACCCGGGGAGACCCAGTACTTC.

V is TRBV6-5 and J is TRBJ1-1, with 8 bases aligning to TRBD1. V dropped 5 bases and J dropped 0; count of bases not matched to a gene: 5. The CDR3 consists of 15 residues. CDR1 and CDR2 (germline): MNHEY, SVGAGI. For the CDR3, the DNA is TGTGCCAGCAGTCGTGGACAGGGTCTGAACACTGAAGCTTTCTTT. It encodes CASSRGQGLNTEAFF.

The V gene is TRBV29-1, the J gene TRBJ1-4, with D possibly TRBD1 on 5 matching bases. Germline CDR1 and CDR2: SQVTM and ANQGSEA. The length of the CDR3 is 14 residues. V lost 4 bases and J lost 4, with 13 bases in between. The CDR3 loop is CSVVGLGDNEKLFF. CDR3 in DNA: TGCAGCGTTGTCGGGTTAGGGGATAATGAAAAACTGTTTTTT.

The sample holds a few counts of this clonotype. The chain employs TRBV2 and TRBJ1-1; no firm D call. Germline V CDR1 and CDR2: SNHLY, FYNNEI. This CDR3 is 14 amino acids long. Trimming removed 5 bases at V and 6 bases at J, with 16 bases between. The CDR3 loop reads CASSFLGRIAEAFF. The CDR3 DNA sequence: TGTGCCAGCAGTTTCTTGGGAAGAATTGCTGAAGCTTTCTTT.

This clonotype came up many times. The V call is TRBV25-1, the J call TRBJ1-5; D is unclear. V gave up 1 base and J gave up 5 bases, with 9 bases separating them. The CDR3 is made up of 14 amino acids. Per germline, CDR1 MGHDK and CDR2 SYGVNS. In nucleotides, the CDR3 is TGTGCCAGCAGTGAATTGGGAGAGGATCAGCCCCAGCATTTT. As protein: CASSELGEDQPQHF.

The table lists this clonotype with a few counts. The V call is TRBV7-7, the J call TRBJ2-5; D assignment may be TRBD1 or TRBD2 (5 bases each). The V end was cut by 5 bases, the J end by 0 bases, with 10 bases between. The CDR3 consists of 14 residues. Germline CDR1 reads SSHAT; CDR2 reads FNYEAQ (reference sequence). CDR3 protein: CASSRGTNQETQYF. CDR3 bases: TGTGCCAGCAGCCGTGGGACCAACCAAGAGACCCAGTACTTC. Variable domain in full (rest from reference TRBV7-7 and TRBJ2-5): GAGVSQSPRYKVTKRGQDVTLRCDPISSHATLYWYQQALGQGPEFLTYFNYEAQPDKSGLPSDRFSAERPEGSISTLTIQRTEQRDSAMYRCASSRGTNQETQYFGPGTRLLVL.

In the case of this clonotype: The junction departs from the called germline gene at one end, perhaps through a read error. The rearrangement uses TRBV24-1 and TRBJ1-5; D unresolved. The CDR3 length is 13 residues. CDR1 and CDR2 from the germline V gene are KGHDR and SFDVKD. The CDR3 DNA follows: TGTGCCACCAGTGATCGGCTCGGGCGGCCCGAGCATTTT. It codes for CATSDRLGRPEHF.

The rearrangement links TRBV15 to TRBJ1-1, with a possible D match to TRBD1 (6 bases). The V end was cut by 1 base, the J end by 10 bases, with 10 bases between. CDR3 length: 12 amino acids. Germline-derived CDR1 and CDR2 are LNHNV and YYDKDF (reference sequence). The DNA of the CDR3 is TGTGCCACCAGCAGAGCGGTGACAGGAGCTTTCTTT. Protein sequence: CATSRAVTGAFF.

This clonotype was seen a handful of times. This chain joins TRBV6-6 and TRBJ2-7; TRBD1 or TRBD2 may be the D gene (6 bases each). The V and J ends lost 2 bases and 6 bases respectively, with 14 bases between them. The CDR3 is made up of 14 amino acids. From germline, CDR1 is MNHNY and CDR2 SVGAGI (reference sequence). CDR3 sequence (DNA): TGTGCCAGCAGTTACGTCGGGGGCAAGGTCGAGCAGTACTTC. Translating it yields CASSYVGGKVEQYF.

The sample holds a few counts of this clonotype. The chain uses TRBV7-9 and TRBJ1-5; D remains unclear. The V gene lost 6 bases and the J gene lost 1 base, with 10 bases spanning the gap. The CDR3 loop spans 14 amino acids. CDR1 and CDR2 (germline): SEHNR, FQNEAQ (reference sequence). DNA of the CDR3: TGTGCCAGCAGTTACGGGGAAAGCAATCAGCCCCAGCATTTT. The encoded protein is CASSYGESNQPQHF.